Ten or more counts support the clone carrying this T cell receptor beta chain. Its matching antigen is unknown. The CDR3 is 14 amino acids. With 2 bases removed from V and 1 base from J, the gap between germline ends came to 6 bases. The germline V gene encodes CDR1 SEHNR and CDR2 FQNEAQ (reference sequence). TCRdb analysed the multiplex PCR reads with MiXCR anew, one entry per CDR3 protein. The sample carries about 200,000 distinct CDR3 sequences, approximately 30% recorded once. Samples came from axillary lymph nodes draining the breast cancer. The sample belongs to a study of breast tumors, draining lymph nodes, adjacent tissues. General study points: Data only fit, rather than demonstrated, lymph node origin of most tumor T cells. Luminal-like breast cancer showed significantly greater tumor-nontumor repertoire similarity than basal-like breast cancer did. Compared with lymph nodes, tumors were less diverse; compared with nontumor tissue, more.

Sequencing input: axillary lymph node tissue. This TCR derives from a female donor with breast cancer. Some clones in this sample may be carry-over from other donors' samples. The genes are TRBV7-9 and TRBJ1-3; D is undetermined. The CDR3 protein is CASSLSTSGNTIYF. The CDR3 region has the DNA TGTGCCAGCAGCTTATCGACTTCTGGAAACACCATATATTTT.